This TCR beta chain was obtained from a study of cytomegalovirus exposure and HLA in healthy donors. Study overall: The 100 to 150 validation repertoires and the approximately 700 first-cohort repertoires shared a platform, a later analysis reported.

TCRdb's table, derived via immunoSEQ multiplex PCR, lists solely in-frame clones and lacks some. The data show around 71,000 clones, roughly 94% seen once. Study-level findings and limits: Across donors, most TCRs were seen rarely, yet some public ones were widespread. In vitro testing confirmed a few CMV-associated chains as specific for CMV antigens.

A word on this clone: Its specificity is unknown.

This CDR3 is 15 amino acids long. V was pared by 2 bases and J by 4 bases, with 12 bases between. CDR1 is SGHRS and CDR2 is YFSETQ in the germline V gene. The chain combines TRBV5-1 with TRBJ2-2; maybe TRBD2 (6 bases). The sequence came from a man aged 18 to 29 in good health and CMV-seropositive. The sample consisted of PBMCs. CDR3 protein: CASSFQGGVTGELFF. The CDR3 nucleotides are TGCGCCAGCAGCTTCCAGGGCGGGGTCACCGGGGAGCTGTTTTTT.